These 18 T cell receptor beta chains originate from one sample sequenced in a study of blood T cell repertoires in COVID-19. The protocol was immunoSEQ multiplex PCR, while the TCRdb copy is restricted to in-frame clones and leaves out a portion. Among more than 150,000 clones listed, about 86% were seen once. The sequenced material came from peripheral blood. The receptor source for this set is a woman under 30 who had recovered from COVID-19.

The V call is TRBV7-2, the J call TRBJ2-1; 9 positions match TRBD2. Losses at the gene ends were 2 bases for V and 4 bases for J; bases not matched to a gene: 3. This CDR3 region has 15 residues. Per the germline V gene, CDR1 is SGHTA and CDR2 is FQGNSA. DNA of the CDR3: TGTGCCAGCAGCTTAATAAGCGGGGGGTACAATGAGCAGTTCTTC. Its translation: CASSLISGGYNEQFF.

The gene calls are TRBV7-3 and TRBJ2-1; the match to TRBD1 covers 7 bases. Germline trimming cut 1 base from V and 2 bases from J; bases unmatched to any gene: 8. The CDR3 covers 17 residues. CDR1 is SGHTA and CDR2 is FQGTGA in the germline V gene. The CDR3 DNA reads TGTGCCAGCAGCTTAAGGACGGGACAGAACCCCTACAATGAGCAGTTCTTC. Residues: CASSLRTGQNPYNEQFF. Full variable domain (missing parts from reference TRBV7-3 and TRBJ2-1): GAGVSQTPSNKVTEKGKYVELRCDPISGHTALYWYRQSLGQGPEFLIYFQGTGAADDSGLPNDRFFAVRPEGSVSTLKIQRTERGDSAVYLCASSLRTGQNPYNEQFFGPGTRLTVL.

V usage is TRBV6-2 or TRBV6-3 and J usage is TRBJ2-5; no clear D gene. The germline CDR1 and CDR2 sequences are MNHEY and SVGEGT. V was shortened by 0 bases and J by 7 bases, with 6 bases between the two germline ends. The CDR3 is made up of 12 amino acids. This chain's CDR3 is CASSYSMATQYF. The CDR3 DNA sequence: TGTGCCAGCAGTTACTCGATGGCGACCCAGTACTTC.

The V gene is TRBV7-2, the J gene TRBJ2-3, with 8 bases fitting TRBD2. The V and J ends lost 2 bases and 0 bases, in that order; junction bases with no gene match: 10. This CDR3 is built from 18 residues. CDR1 and CDR2 from the germline V gene are SGHTA and FQGNSA. CDR3 DNA sequence: TGTGCCAGCAGCTTACGAACTAGCGGAGGGACTAGCACAGATACGCAGTATTTT. Translated: CASSLRTSGGTSTDTQYF.

This clone showed up just a few times. The J gene is TRBJ2-5, the V gene TRBV9; D gene ambiguous. Germline values: CDR1 SGDLS, CDR2 YYNGEE. V gave up 2 bases and J gave up 0 bases, with 8 bases separating them. This CDR3 region has 14 residues. The CDR3 is CASSVGRYQETQYF. The CDR3 DNA follows: TGTGCCAGCAGCGTGGGCAGGTACCAAGAGACCCAGTACTTC.

The rearrangement joins TRBV18 to TRBJ1-3; D is uncertain. CDR1 and CDR2 (germline): KGHSH, LQKENI. V was clipped by 2 bases and J by 0 bases, with 11 bases between them. The CDR3 extends over 16 amino acids. CDR3 loop: CASSPGQPDSGNTIYF. The CDR3 DNA follows: TGTGCCAGCTCACCAGGGCAGCCAGACTCTGGAAACACCATATATTTT.

The chain is built from TRBV6-5 and TRBJ2-7; 10 bases are shared with TRBD2. The length of the CDR3 is 15 residues. In germline, CDR1 is MNHEY, CDR2 SVGAGI. V lost 4 bases and J lost 3; bases outside the gene matches: 6. The CDR3, as DNA: TGTGCCAGCAGTTTAAGCGGGGGGGCCTTCTACGAGCAGTACTTC. Translated, it gives CASSLSGGAFYEQYF.

The gene calls are TRBV14 and TRBJ1-1; D gene ambiguous. The V and J ends lost 0 bases and 8 bases respectively, with 16 bases between them. From germline, CDR1 is SGHDN and CDR2 FVKESK. The CDR3 is 15 amino acids. The CDR3 sequence is CASSQDSRGRTEAFF. CDR3 sequence (DNA): TGTGCCAGCAGCCAAGATAGTCGGGGAAGAACCGAAGCTTTCTTT. Full variable domain (outside the CDR3, taken from reference TRBV14 and TRBJ1-1): EAGVTQFPSHSVIEKGQTVTLRCDPISGHDNLYWYRRVMGKEIKFLLHFVKESKQDESGMPNNRFLAERTGGTYSTLKVQPAELEDSGVYFCASSQDSRGRTEAFFGQGTRLTVV.

This rearrangement joins TRBV11-3 to TRBJ2-1; 14 bases are a match to TRBD2. CDR3 length: 16 amino acids. Trimming removed 0 bases from V and 9 bases from J; junction bases left unmatched: 4. Germline assignment: CDR1 SGHNT and CDR2 YENEEA. The DNA for the CDR3 is TGTGCCAGCAGCTTAGAAGGGACTAGCGGGAGAGGTGAGCAGTTCTTC. This sequence encodes CASSLEGTSGRGEQFF.

The chain employs TRBV4-3 and TRBJ2-5; 7 bases line up with TRBD1. V lost 1 base, J lost 4 bases, and 9 bases stayed unmatched. Germline-derived CDR1 and CDR2 are LGHNA and YSLEER. This CDR3 spans 16 amino acids. The CDR3 sequence is CASSQVLGQPGETQYF. The CDR3, as DNA: TGCGCCAGCAGCCAAGTTCTGGGACAGCCTGGAGAGACCCAGTACTTC.

The chain combines TRBV7-3 with TRBJ2-2; unclear D gene. Germline V gene lookup returns CDR1 SGHTA and CDR2 FQGTGA. V was clipped by 1 base and J by 3 bases, with 6 bases between them. The CDR3 runs to 14 residues. Here the CDR3 DNA reads TGTGCCAGCAGCTTAAGCAGTCACACCGGGGAGCTGTTTTTT. Translating it yields CASSLSSHTGELFF.

This clone showed up just a few times. V gene TRBV2 combines with J gene TRBJ1-4; D is perhaps TRBD1 (5 bases). V dropped 3 bases and J dropped 5 bases, with 16 bases sitting between them. The CDR3 extends over 16 amino acids. CDR1 is SNHLY, CDR2 FYNNEI, per germline. This CDR3 is CASSDWGRVPNEKLFF. The CDR3 region has the DNA TGTGCCAGCAGTGATTGGGGCAGGGTGCCCAATGAAAAACTGTTTTTT.

The genes are TRBV10-2 and TRBJ2-2; TRBD2 agrees at 7 bases. V was pared by 6 bases and J by 4 bases, with 2 bases of the junction left unmatched. Germline V gene sequence: CDR1 WSHSY, CDR2 SAAADI. The CDR3 runs to 13 residues. CDR3 amino acids: CASRASGTGELFF. As DNA, the CDR3 is TGCGCCAGCAGAGCTAGCGGCACCGGGGAGCTGTTTTTT.

The rearrangement joins TRBV24-1 to TRBJ2-1; 11 nucleotides match TRBD2. Germline CDR1 is KGHDR and CDR2 is SFDVKD. The CDR3 runs 13 residues. J gave up 6 bases and V 9 bases, and 3 bases lay outside the gene matches. CDR3 nucleotides: TGTGCCACCGGGCTAGCGGGGGGCAATGAGCAGTTCTTC. Amino acid sequence: CATGLAGGNEQFF.

This clone has only a few counts. This chain uses TRBV10-3 with TRBJ1-1, with a tentative D call TRBD1 (6 bases). Germline V gene sequence: CDR1 ENHRY, CDR2 SYGVKD. The CDR3 is 13 residues long. The V end lost 6 bases, the J end lost 3 bases, and 11 bases lay between the germline ends. The CDR3 bases are TGTGCCATCAGATACAGGGCGGACACTGAAGCTTTCTTT. This translates into CAIRYRADTEAFF.

The rearrangement joins TRBV4-1 to TRBJ1-1, with 9 positions matching TRBD1. The CDR3 runs 15 residues. CDR1 and CDR2 (germline): MGHRA, YSYEKL. The J segment lost 5 bases and the V segment lost 0 bases, leaving 4 bases of the junction unmatched. The chain's CDR3 is CASSQEGTGRTEAFF. The CDR3 DNA is TGCGCCAGCAGCCAAGAAGGGACAGGGAGGACTGAAGCTTTCTTT.

The chain recombines TRBV7-2 with TRBJ2-5; 7 nucleotides agree with TRBD2. With 5 bases clipped from V and 4 bases from J, the junction kept 7 bases outside the gene matches. This CDR3 contains 14 residues. Germline CDR1 is SGHTA and CDR2 is FQGNSA. CDR3 protein: CASSVGRAVETQYF. The CDR3 nucleotides are TGTGCCAGCAGCGTTGGGAGGGCGGTAGAGACCCAGTACTTC.

This sequence joins TRBV2 and TRBJ1-2; D possibly corresponds to TRBD1 (6 bases). Germline loops: CDR1 SNHLY, CDR2 FYNNEI. The CDR3 has 16 residues. V lost 0 bases and J lost 8, with 19 bases in between. The CDR3 sequence is CASSEAYPRGGKGYTF. CDR3 bases: TGTGCCAGCAGTGAAGCGTACCCTAGGGGGGGGAAGGGCTACACCTTC. Based on the CDR3 plus reference TRBV2 and TRBJ1-2, the full variable domain is EPEVTQTPSHQVTQMGQEVILRCVPISNHLYFYWYRQILGQKVEFLVSFYNNEISEKSEIFDDQFSVERPDGSNFTLKIRSTKLEDSAMYFCASSEAYPRGGKGYTFGSGTRLTVV.